The rows below give T cell receptor beta chains drawn from one sample of a study of T cell repertoires in cytomegalovirus infection. Their specific antigens are unknown. TCRdb ran MiXCR on the reads and lists one entry per CDR3 protein. The sample carries some 350,000 distinct CDR3 sequences, roughly 29% recorded once. The material was cultured PBMCs, obtained from culture after CMV antigen stimulation. The receptor source for this set is a human donor in good health (CMV status not recorded). Some clones in this sample may be carry-over from other donors' samples. Both conserved end residues are trimmed from each CDR3. The order of the fields is CDR3 protein, V gene, clone size, J gene. The size of a clone is reported for some rows only, either as once, few or many, or as a class for expanded clones.

CDR3: ASSDPRTSGQEETQY; V: TRBV6-6; size: few; J: TRBJ2-5
CDR3: ASSFIRDRYGYT; V: TRBV7-6; size: .; J: TRBJ1-2
CDR3: ASSRRGGESYQPQH; V: TRBV12-3/TRBV12-4; size: .; J: TRBJ1-5
CDR3: ASSLEFRVRETEAF; V: TRBV11-2; size: many; J: TRBJ1-1
CDR3: ASSPGLAGTYNEQF; V: TRBV7-2; size: many; J: TRBJ2-1
CDR3: ASGPSGGNQPQH; V: TRBV7-6; size: few; J: TRBJ1-5
CDR3: SARVGQGVGYT; V: TRBV20-1; size: .; J: TRBJ1-2
CDR3: ASSLQHMNTEAF; V: TRBV28; size: .; J: TRBJ1-1
CDR3: ASSGGTGGGYEQY; V: TRBV7-2; size: .; J: TRBJ2-7
CDR3: ASSSTMGGRSYGYT; V: TRBV6-1; size: few; J: TRBJ1-2
CDR3: ASSLQPSNQPQH; V: TRBV5-5; size: few; J: TRBJ1-5
CDR3: ASNSVGGLGPQH; V: TRBV19; size: few; J: TRBJ1-5
CDR3: ASSQPDSYEQY; V: TRBV7-8; size: many; J: TRBJ2-7
CDR3: ASTPKASGVPPYEQY; V: TRBV6-5; size: .; J: TRBJ2-7
CDR3: ASWASTGSRELF; V: TRBV19; size: .; J: TRBJ2-2
CDR3: ASSPGAGEDRHNEQF; V: TRBV14; size: few; J: TRBJ2-1